The 24 T cell receptor beta chains reported below all come from one sample, sequenced in a study of cytomegalovirus exposure and HLA in healthy donors. The PCR made use of 60 Vbeta and 13 Jbeta primers. Some clones are missing from TCRdb's copy, which holds only in-frame ones; the method was immunoSEQ multiplex PCR. The data contain 100,000 to 150,000 clones, about 83% of them singletons. The sample consisted of PBMCs. The receptor source for this set is a woman aged 40 to 50 in good health and CMV-seropositive.

The V and J genes are TRBV27 and TRBJ1-2; D is perhaps TRBD1 (5 bases). The CDR3 is 14 residues long. Trimming stripped 3 bases from V and 4 bases from J, with 12 bases between. Germline CDR1 and CDR2: MNHEY and SMNVEV (reference sequence). The CDR3 is CASSLSGWGYGYTF. The CDR3 DNA follows: TGTGCCAGCAGTTTGTCAGGGTGGGGCTATGGCTACACCTTC.

This chain joins TRBV7-9 and TRBJ2-7; 7 bases align to TRBD2. The V and J ends lost 7 bases and 3 bases, in that order; junction bases with no gene match: 3. Germline V gene data show CDR1 as SEHNR and CDR2 as FQNEAQ (reference sequence). The CDR3 covers 12 residues. CDR3 sequence reads: CASTREVYEQYF. Written as DNA, the CDR3 is TGTGCCAGCACCCGGGAGGTCTACGAGCAGTACTTC.

V gene TRBV5-1 combines with J gene TRBJ2-3; maybe TRBD2 (5 bases). V was cut by 4 bases and J by 2 bases, with 8 bases left in between. Per the germline V gene, CDR1 is SGHRS and CDR2 is YFSETQ. This CDR3 is built from 13 residues. The CDR3 loop reads CASSLDYTDTQYF. The DNA of the CDR3 is TGCGCCAGCAGCCTCGACTACACAGATACGCAGTATTTT. Based on the CDR3 plus reference TRBV5-1 and TRBJ2-3, the full variable domain is KAGVTQTPRYLIKTRGQQVTLSCSPISGHRSVSWYQQTPGQGLQFLFEYFSETQRNKGNFPGRFSGRQFSNSRSEMNVSTLELGDSALYLCASSLDYTDTQYFGPGTRLTVL.

The rearrangement uses TRBV5-5 and TRBJ1-4; 7 nucleotides agree with TRBD1. This CDR3 spans 14 amino acids. Germline CDR1 SGHKS, CDR2 YYEKEE (reference sequence). V trimming: 5 bases; J trimming: 8 bases; junction bases outside the gene matches: 9. For the CDR3, the DNA is TGTGCCAGCAGTCATGCCGGGACAGTCGAAAAACTGTTTTTT. Its protein is CASSHAGTVEKLFF.

This chain connects TRBV7-6 to TRBJ1-4; weak D call: TRBD1 (6 bases). The germline V gene has CDR1 SGHVS and CDR2 FNYEAQ. The CDR3 contains 14 residues. Trimming removed 5 bases at V and 8 bases at J, with 15 bases between. CDR3 amino acids: CASSRTAIQEKLFF. In DNA form, the CDR3 reads TGTGCCAGCAGCCGGACAGCGATTCAAGAAAAACTGTTTTTT.

This clone was found a few times. This chain links TRBV18 with TRBJ1-2; D remains unclear. V shed 6 bases and J shed 8 bases, with 25 bases lying between them. This CDR3 is 16 amino acids long. Germline CDR1 KGHSH, CDR2 LQKENI. CDR3 nucleotides: TGTGCCAGCTCCCCAAGCTCGAGGCCTGCTCAAAACGGCTACACCTTC. It specifies CASSPSSRPAQNGYTF.

The chain joins TRBV27 to TRBJ2-3; TRBD2 matches at 8 bases. The CDR3 has 18 residues. CDR1 MNHEY and CDR2 SMNVEV come from the germline V gene (reference sequence). V was clipped by 0 bases and J by 0 bases; unmatched bases: 8. CDR3 DNA: TGTGCCAGCAGTTTATCTCCCCTACTAGCGGCAAGCACAGATACGCAGTATTTT. This codes for CASSLSPLLAASTDTQYF.

This chain joins TRBV29-1 and TRBJ1-5, with D tentatively TRBD1 (6 bases). The CDR3 runs to 14 residues. Germline V gives CDR1 SQVTM, CDR2 ANQGSEA. V lost 4 bases, J lost 7 bases, and 17 bases lay in between. The chain's CDR3 is CSVGGTGYGQPQHF. CDR3 DNA sequence: TGCAGCGTTGGGGGTACAGGGTACGGGCAGCCCCAGCATTTT. Filled out from reference TRBV29-1 and TRBJ1-5, the complete variable domain reads SAVISQKPSRDICQRGTSLTIQCQVDSQVTMMFWYRQQPGQSLTLIATANQGSEATYESGFVIDKFPISRPNLTFSTLTVSNMSPEDSSIYLCSVGGTGYGQPQHFGDGTRLSIL.

The rearrangement links TRBV7-9 to TRBJ2-1; maybe TRBD1 (6 bases). The CDR3 extends over 16 amino acids. Trimming removed 5 bases at V and 0 bases at J, with 14 bases between. Germline CDR1 reads SEHNR; CDR2 reads FQNEAQ (reference sequence). CDR3 in amino acids: CASSRSRDNSYNEQFF. The CDR3 bases are TGTGCCAGCAGCCGGAGCCGGGACAACTCCTACAATGAGCAGTTCTTC.

The V call is TRBV29-1, the J call TRBJ2-1, with 8 bases that match TRBD1. Germline CDR1 and CDR2: SQVTM and ANQGSEA. CDR3 length: 14 residues. Losses at the gene ends were 5 bases for V and 6 bases for J; bases not matched to a gene: 9. The CDR3 sequence: CSVNLGTGVNEQFF. As DNA, the CDR3 is TGCAGCGTTAATTTAGGGACAGGTGTCAATGAGCAGTTCTTC.

This rearrangement joins TRBV21-1 to TRBJ2-3; the DNA was not compared with TRBD2, the D call given in the table. TRBV21-1 is noted as a pseudogene. This CDR3 has 15 amino acids. The CDR3: CASLGDFTSTDTQYF. Here the CDR3 DNA reads TGTGCCAGCCTGGGAGACTTTACTAGCACAGATACGCAGTATTTT.

The J gene is TRBJ1-5, the V gene TRBV28, with D hard to call. The CDR3 is 14 amino acids. V gave up 5 bases and J gave up 2 bases, with 10 bases separating them. Germline CDR1 reads MDHEN; CDR2 reads SYDVKM. The CDR3 nucleotides are TGTGCCAGCAGTACCCTATTAGGCAATCAGCCCCAGCATTTT. This codes for CASSTLLGNQPQHF.

This chain uses TRBV9 with TRBJ1-2; D uncertain. V was shortened by 0 bases and J by 10 bases, with 22 bases between the two germline ends. This CDR3 region has 16 residues. The germline V gene encodes CDR1 SGDLS and CDR2 YYNGEE. The CDR3 coding sequence is TGTGCCAGCAGCGTAGATAATCTGTGGCCCATTGAAAACTACACCTTC. It is translated as CASSVDNLWPIENYTF.

The V and J genes are TRBV19 and TRBJ2-7, with 9 nucleotides matching TRBD1. The junction had 6 bases not matched to a gene; V was cut back by 3 bases and J by 3 bases. CDR1 is LNHDA, CDR2 SQIVND, per germline (reference sequence). The CDR3 extends over 15 amino acids. CDR3 nucleotides: TGTGCCAGTAGTATCGGGACAGGGATAGGCTACGAGCAGTACTTC. It yields the protein CASSIGTGIGYEQYF.

This clone was counted between two and nine times. The V and J genes are TRBV5-8 and TRBJ2-5, with TRBD2 as a possible D gene (6 bases). The CDR3 loop spans 17 amino acids. Germline CDR1 and CDR2: SGHTS and YDEGEE. The V end lost 3 bases, the J end lost 0 bases, and 18 bases lay between the germline ends. In DNA form, the CDR3 reads TGTGCCAGCAGCTCTGAGGAGGGGCTTTTGGACCAAGAGACCCAGTACTTC. Its protein product is CASSSEEGLLDQETQYF. The full variable domain, with the rest looked up from reference TRBV5-8 and TRBJ2-5, is EAGVTQSPTHLIKTRGQQATLRCSPISGHTSVYWYQQALGLGLQFLLWYDEGEERNRGNFPPRFSGRQFPNYSSELNVNALELEDSALYLCASSSEEGLLDQETQYFGPGTRLLVL.

The rearrangement joins TRBV20-1 to TRBJ2-7; D gene uncertain. With 0 bases removed from V and 10 bases from J, the gap between germline ends came to 10 bases. The CDR3 consists of 11 residues. Germline-derived CDR1 and CDR2 are DFQATT and SNEGSKA (reference sequence). The DNA for the CDR3 is TGCAGTGCTAGAGATTCAGTTTTTCAGTACTTC. Translating it yields CSARDSVFQYF.

The J gene is TRBJ1-2, the V gene TRBV16, with TRBD1 identical over 10 bases. Germline V lookup: CDR1 KGHSY, CDR2 FQNENV. This CDR3 spans 16 amino acids. V gave up 2 bases and J gave up 5 bases; unmatched junction bases: 8. CDR3 bases: TGTGCCAGCAGCCAAACGAACTGGGGACAGGGGTATGGCTACACCTTC. Translation gives CASSQTNWGQGYGYTF.

The chain employs TRBV28 and TRBJ2-1; 7 bases match TRBD2. The CDR3 has 18 amino acids. The V segment lost 3 bases and the J segment 7 bases; nucleotides outside the gene matches: 18. Germline-derived CDR1 and CDR2 are MDHEN and SYDVKM. As DNA, the CDR3 is TGTGCCAGCAGTTTTCCCTCCGGCGGGAGAGTGGGGTTTAATGAGCAGTTCTTC. Residues: CASSFPSGGRVGFNEQFF.

V is TRBV7-9 and J is TRBJ1-1; the match to TRBD1 covers 11 bases. The V segment lost 10 bases and the J segment 3 bases; nucleotides outside the gene matches: 10. The CDR3 is made up of 15 amino acids. The V gene's germline CDR1 is SEHNR and CDR2 FQNEAQ (reference sequence). As DNA, the CDR3 is TGTGCCACCGATGGACAGGGGGCGGTGGACACTGAAGCTTTCTTT. Protein: CATDGQGAVDTEAFF.

A single count supports this clone. The V call is TRBV28, the J call TRBJ2-2, with unresolved D. This CDR3 contains 13 residues. Trimming removed 7 bases from V and 2 bases from J, with 8 bases in between. Germline assignment: CDR1 MDHEN and CDR2 SYDVKM. The CDR3 coding sequence is TGTGCCAGCACGGTCCAAAACACCGGGGAGCTGTTTTTT. This codes for CASTVQNTGELFF.

This clone was observed a few times. Other DNA sequences in this specimen translate into the identical CDR3. This rearrangement joins TRBV6-5 to TRBJ2-1, with D perhaps TRBD2 (6 bases). This CDR3 region has 15 residues. Trimming stripped 0 bases from V and 5 bases from J, with 11 bases between. From germline, CDR1 is MNHEY and CDR2 SVGAGI. CDR3: CASSYSGSGNNEQFF. CDR3 nucleotide sequence: TGTGCCAGCAGTTACTCAGGTAGCGGAAACAATGAGCAGTTCTTC.

The V call is TRBV18, the J call TRBJ1-5; D gene uncertain. CDR1 KGHSH and CDR2 LQKENI come from the germline V gene. V was clipped by 3 bases and J by 3 bases, with 12 bases between them. The CDR3 is made up of 15 amino acids. The CDR3 is CASSPGAAINQPQHF. The CDR3, as DNA: TGTGCCAGCTCACCCGGTGCGGCCATCAATCAGCCCCAGCATTTT.

This clone occurred a few times. This chain connects TRBV4-3 to TRBJ2-1, with D maybe TRBD1 (5 bases). This CDR3 spans 15 amino acids. CDR1 and CDR2 (germline): LGHNA, YSLEER. The V and J ends lost 4 bases and 9 bases respectively, with 19 bases between them. The CDR3, as DNA: TGCGCCAGCAGCCTCCACAGCCCTCTCAGGGTTGAGCAGTTCTTC. It specifies CASSLHSPLRVEQFF.

The gene calls are TRBV7-2 and TRBJ2-2, with TRBD1 as a possible D gene (6 bases). Germline CDR1 SGHTA, CDR2 FQGNSA. This CDR3 spans 16 amino acids. The V end lost 5 bases, the J end lost 0 bases, and 13 bases lay between the germline ends. DNA of the CDR3: TGTGCCAGCAGCACCTTGACAGGAGCGAACACCGGGGAGCTGTTTTTT. Protein product: CASSTLTGANTGELFF.